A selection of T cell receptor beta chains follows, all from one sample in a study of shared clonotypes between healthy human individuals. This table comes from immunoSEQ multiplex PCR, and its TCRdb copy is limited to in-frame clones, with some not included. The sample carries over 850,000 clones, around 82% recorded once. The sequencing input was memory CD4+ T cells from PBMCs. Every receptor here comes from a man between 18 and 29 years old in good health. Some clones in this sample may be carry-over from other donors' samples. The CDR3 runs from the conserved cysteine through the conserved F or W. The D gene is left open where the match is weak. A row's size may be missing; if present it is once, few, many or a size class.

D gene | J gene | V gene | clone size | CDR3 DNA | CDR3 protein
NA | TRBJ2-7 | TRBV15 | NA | TGTGCCACCAGCAGAGAGGCTAGAGGGGGAATCTCCTACGAGCAGTACTTC | CATSREARGGISYEQYF
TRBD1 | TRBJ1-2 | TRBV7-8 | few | TGTGCCAGCAGCTTAGAGGGACAGATTGGTGGCTACACCTTC | CASSLEGQIGGYTF
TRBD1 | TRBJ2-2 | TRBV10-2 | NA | TGCGCCAGCAGGAGACAGGGGAGTACCGGGGAGCTGTTTTTT | CASRRQGSTGELFF
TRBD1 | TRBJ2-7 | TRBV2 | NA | TGTGCCAGCAGGATGGACAGGGGCGGCTACGAGCAGTACTTC | CASRMDRGGYEQYF
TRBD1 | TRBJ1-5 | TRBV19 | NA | TGTGCCAGTAGTATGGGAAGGGACAGGAGCAATCAGCCCCAGCATTTT | CASSMGRDRSNQPQHF
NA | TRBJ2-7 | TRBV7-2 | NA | TGTGCCAGCAGGGAGGGGGTTATCTACGAGCAGTACTTC | CASREGVIYEQYF
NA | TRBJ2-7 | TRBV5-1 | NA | TGCGCCAGCAGCTTGGTCCGGGGCGGCGAGCAGTACTTC | CASSLVRGGEQYF
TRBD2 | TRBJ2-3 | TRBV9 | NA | TGTGCCAGCAGCGGGGGAACGGGAGGGCAAGGCGATACGCAGTATTTT | CASSGGTGGQGDTQYF
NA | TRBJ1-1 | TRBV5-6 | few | TGTGCCAGCAGCTGGGGGTCGGCAGTTGAAGCTTTCTTT | CASSWGSAVEAFF
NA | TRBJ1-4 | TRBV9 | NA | TGTGCCAGCAGCTTGGGCGGGACCGGTAATGAAAAACTGTTTTTT | CASSLGGTGNEKLFF
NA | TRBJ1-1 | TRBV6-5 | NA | TGTGCCAGCAGTTACTCGGTCCTCTACACTGAAGCTTTCTTT | CASSYSVLYTEAFF
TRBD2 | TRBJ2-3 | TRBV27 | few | TGTGCCAGCAGTCAAGACCGTAGCGGGAGGGCCGGGACGCAGTATTTT | CASSQDRSGRAGTQYF
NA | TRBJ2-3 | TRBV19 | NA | TGTGCCAGTAGTTTACGTCCCGGGACATCAGATACGCAGTATTTT | CASSLRPGTSDTQYF
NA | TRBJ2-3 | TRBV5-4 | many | TGTGCCAGCAGCTTGGGTGATACGCAGTATTTT | CASSLGDTQYF
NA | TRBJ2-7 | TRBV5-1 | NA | TGCGCCAGCAGGCAAGGGACGGGGGGCACCTACGAGCAGTACTTC | CASRQGTGGTYEQYF
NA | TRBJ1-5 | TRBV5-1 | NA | TGCGCCAGCAGCTTGGGTGGGTTCGATCAGCCCCAGCATTTT | CASSLGGFDQPQHF
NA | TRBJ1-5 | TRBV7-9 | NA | TGTGCCAGCAGCTTAGCTTGGTCCGGCAGGGCTGGGGATCAGCCCCAGCATTTT | CASSLAWSGRAGDQPQHF
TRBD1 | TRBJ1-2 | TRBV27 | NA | TGTGCCAGCAGCTCGACAGGGAAGGTTGGCTACACCTTC | CASSSTGKVGYTF
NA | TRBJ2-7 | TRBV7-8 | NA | TGTGCCAGCAGCTTAGTTGGGCAGGGTGTTTTCTACGAGCAGTACTTC | CASSLVGQGVFYEQYF
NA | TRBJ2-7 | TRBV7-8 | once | TGTGCCAGCAGCTTTAGGTGGGCCTACGAGCAGTACTTC | CASSFRWAYEQYF
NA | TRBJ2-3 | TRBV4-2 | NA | TGTGCCAGCAGCCAAATCGGGACAAACACAGATACGCAGTATTTT | CASSQIGTNTDTQYF
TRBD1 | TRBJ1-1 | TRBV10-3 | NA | TGTGCCATCAGTGGGCCCCGGACAGGCGGGATGAACACTGAAGCTTTCTTT | CAISGPRTGGMNTEAFF
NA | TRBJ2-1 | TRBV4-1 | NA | TGCGCCAGCAGCCAAGGGAGGAACAATGAGCAGTTCTTC | CASSQGRNNEQFF